Described below is a single TCR beta chain sequence and its context. Its antigen is not identified. Division of CD4+ cells produced a CD45RA+ naive subset and a CD45RA-negative memory subset. The data derive from a study of shared clonotypes between healthy human individuals. Background on the study: Donors, aged 18 to 49, were a couple of women and three men. The plates for each donor numbered three CD4 naive, three CD4 memory, two CD8 naive and one CD8 memory. Findings of the study overall: Among donors, sharing of clonotypes was expected to be affected by sequencing depth.

Sequencing used immunoSEQ multiplex PCR; TCRdb keeps in-frame clones, though not all of them. The sample includes approximately 500,000 clones, 90% to 96% seen only once; the top ten take 0.06%. The germline CDR1 and CDR2 sequences are SEHNR and FQNEAQ (reference sequence). The CDR3 covers 18 residues. V was clipped by 5 bases and J by 1 base, with 23 bases between them. Sequencing was performed on naive CD4+ T cells sorted from blood. The subset denotes: CD45RA+ positively selected. This clonotype was obtained from a woman in her twenties or thirties in good health. J is TRBJ1-1 and V is TRBV7-9; D is unclear. The CDR3, as DNA: TGTGCCAGCAGCCCGATTAGTGTTGAGGGCACGGGGAACACTGAAGCTTTCTTT. This gives the protein CASSPISVEGTGNTEAFF.